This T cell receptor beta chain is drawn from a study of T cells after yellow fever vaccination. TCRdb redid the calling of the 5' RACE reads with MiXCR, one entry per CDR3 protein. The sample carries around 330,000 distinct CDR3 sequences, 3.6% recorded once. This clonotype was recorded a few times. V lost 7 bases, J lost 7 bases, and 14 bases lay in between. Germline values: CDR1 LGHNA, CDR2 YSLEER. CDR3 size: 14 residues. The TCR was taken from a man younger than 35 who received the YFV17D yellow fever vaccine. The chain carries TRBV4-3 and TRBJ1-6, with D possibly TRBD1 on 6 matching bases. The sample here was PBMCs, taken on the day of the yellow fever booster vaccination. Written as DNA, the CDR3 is TGCGCCAGCACCAAACAGGGTTCCAATTCACCCCTCCACTTT. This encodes CASTKQGSNSPLHF.